This T cell receptor beta chain came from a study of blood T cell repertoires in COVID-19. For the study at large: The United States, Italy and Spain supplied acute and convalescent COVID-19 samples.

Germline CDR1 SEHNR, CDR2 FQNEAQ (reference sequence). This CDR3 is 19 amino acids long. V lost 5 bases to trimming and J lost 7 bases; unmatched junction nucleotides: 23. In the authors' workflow: Reference gene primer amplification in the assay estimated nucleated cell counts. The table came from immunoSEQ multiplex PCR; TCRdb's copy has only in-frame clones and leaves some out. V and J calls and clone size are as listed in that table; D and trimming were resolved from the DNA. This sample carries around 70,000 clones, roughly nine tenths of them seen once, and the ten largest clones take roughly a tenth. This clone was seen a single time.

The sequence was obtained from a human donor in a cohort sampled during active COVID-19. The sequenced material came from peripheral blood. V is TRBV7-9 and J is TRBJ2-1; 7 bases are shared with TRBD1. In nucleotides, the CDR3 is TGTGCCAGCAGCCCGTCGGGACAGAGTCTAGTTCCGAAAGTAAATGAGCAGTTCTTC. This sequence encodes CASSPSGQSLVPKVNEQFF.